These T cell receptor beta chains were read from a single sample in a study of T cells after yellow fever vaccination. MiXCR was run by TCRdb on the 5' RACE reads, yielding one entry per CDR3 protein. Of 300,000 to 450,000 distinct CDR3 sequences in the sample, around 6.4% were seen once. The specimen was PBMCs, collected 5 days after the yellow fever booster vaccination. The receptor source for this set is a young man who received the YFV17D yellow fever vaccine. Both conserved end residues are part of each CDR3. D genes are given only for firm matches. Clone size is stated in some rows and not others, as once, few, many or a class when expanded.

J gene: TRBJ2-5; V gene: TRBV7-7; CDR3 length: 19; clone size: few; D gene: .; CDR3 DNA: TGTGCCAGCAGCCCTCGGCCGCTAGCTAGGGGGTTCGGGCAAGAGACCCAGTACTTC; CDR3 protein: CASSPRPLARGFGQETQYF
J gene: TRBJ2-5; V gene: TRBV7-8; CDR3 length: 17; clone size: many; D gene: .; CDR3 DNA: TGTGCCAGCAGCCGTGACTCCGGCAGCCCTATCCAAGAGACCCAGTACTTC; CDR3 protein: CASSRDSGSPIQETQYF
J gene: TRBJ2-6; V gene: TRBV6-2/TRBV6-3; CDR3 length: 17; clone size: .; D gene: .; CDR3 DNA: TGTGCCAGCAGTTACGTGACGGGAGCATCTGGGGCCAACGTCCTGACTTTC; CDR3 protein: CASSYVTGASGANVLTF
J gene: TRBJ1-1; V gene: TRBV12-3/TRBV12-4; CDR3 length: 11; clone size: .; D gene: .; CDR3 DNA: TGTGCCAGCAGTCAAGTTTATGAAGCTTTCTTT; CDR3 protein: CASSQVYEAFF
J gene: TRBJ2-1; V gene: TRBV11-2; CDR3 length: 18; clone size: few; D gene: TRBD2; CDR3 DNA: TGTGCCAGCAGCTTAAAATATGGGGGGGAGAGCTCCTACAATGAGCAGTTCTTC; CDR3 protein: CASSLKYGGESSYNEQFF
J gene: TRBJ2-5; V gene: TRBV7-2; CDR3 length: 15; clone size: few; D gene: TRBD2; CDR3 DNA: TGTGCCAGCAGCTTAGTAGTGGCGGGAGCCGGGACCCAGTACTTC; CDR3 protein: CASSLVVAGAGTQYF
J gene: TRBJ2-7; V gene: TRBV20-1; CDR3 length: 15; clone size: many; D gene: .; CDR3 DNA: TGCAGTGCTAGAGATTTCACAGGTTGGATCTACGAGCAGTACTTC; CDR3 protein: CSARDFTGWIYEQYF
J gene: TRBJ2-1; V gene: TRBV9; CDR3 length: 19; clone size: few; D gene: TRBD2; CDR3 DNA: TGTGCCAGCAGCGTAGAGGTGGAGGTAGCGGGAGCGGGATACAATGAGCAGTTCTTC; CDR3 protein: CASSVEVEVAGAGYNEQFF
J gene: TRBJ1-2; V gene: TRBV12-3/TRBV12-4; CDR3 length: 13; clone size: .; D gene: .; CDR3 DNA: TGTGCCAGCAGTTCCCCACAGATGCCAGGCTACACCTTC; CDR3 protein: CASSSPQMPGYTF
J gene: TRBJ2-6; V gene: TRBV6-5; CDR3 length: 15; clone size: many; D gene: TRBD1; CDR3 DNA: TGTGCCAGCAGTTTACAGGGGGCGGGGGCCAACGTCCTGACTTTC; CDR3 protein: CASSLQGAGANVLTF
J gene: TRBJ2-7; V gene: TRBV9; CDR3 length: 16; clone size: many; D gene: TRBD1; CDR3 DNA: TGTGCCAGCAGCGGCCCTTTGGGACAGGGGGCTGGTGAGCAGTACTTC; CDR3 protein: CASSGPLGQGAGEQYF
J gene: TRBJ2-1; V gene: TRBV19; CDR3 length: 14; clone size: .; D gene: TRBD2; CDR3 DNA: TGTGCCAGTAGGAGGACTAGCGGGAACTATGAGCAGTTCTTC; CDR3 protein: CASRRTSGNYEQFF
J gene: TRBJ1-1; V gene: TRBV7-2; CDR3 length: 15; clone size: .; D gene: TRBD1; CDR3 DNA: TGTGCCAGCAGCCCGAGGACAGGGAAAGCCACTGAAGCTTTCTTT; CDR3 protein: CASSPRTGKATEAFF
J gene: TRBJ1-5; V gene: TRBV2; CDR3 length: 14; clone size: many; D gene: .; CDR3 DNA: TGTGCCAGCCGGGAGGAGTACGGCAATCAGCCCCAGCATTTT; CDR3 protein: CASREEYGNQPQHF
J gene: TRBJ2-7; V gene: TRBV7-9; CDR3 length: 15; clone size: many; D gene: TRBD1; CDR3 DNA: TGTGCCAGCAGCTACCCGGGACAGTCCTCCTACGAGCAGTACTTC; CDR3 protein: CASSYPGQSSYEQYF
J gene: TRBJ2-1; V gene: TRBV29-1; CDR3 length: 14; clone size: few; D gene: .; CDR3 DNA: TGCAGCGTTGTTGGACCGACCAGCGGTTTTGAGCAGTTCTTC; CDR3 protein: CSVVGPTSGFEQFF
J gene: TRBJ2-3; V gene: TRBV4-2; CDR3 length: 16; clone size: .; D gene: TRBD2; CDR3 DNA: TGTGCCAGCAGCCAAGGGGGACTAGCGGGAGGAGATACGCAGTATTTT; CDR3 protein: CASSQGGLAGGDTQYF
J gene: TRBJ2-7; V gene: TRBV30; CDR3 length: 13; clone size: .; D gene: .; CDR3 DNA: TGTGCCTGGAGTAGGAGTATAAGCTACGAGCAGTACTTC; CDR3 protein: CAWSRSISYEQYF
J gene: TRBJ1-1; V gene: TRBV11-2; CDR3 length: 15; clone size: few; D gene: .; CDR3 DNA: TGTGCCAGCAGAGCCACGGGGGGACATGGAATTGAAGCTTTCTTT; CDR3 protein: CASRATGGHGIEAFF
J gene: TRBJ2-3; V gene: TRBV7-2; CDR3 length: 17; clone size: many; D gene: .; CDR3 DNA: TGTGCCAGCAGCAGCCAAGCAGGGGCGGGTAGCACAGATACGCAGTATTTT; CDR3 protein: CASSSQAGAGSTDTQYF
J gene: TRBJ2-7; V gene: TRBV4-3; CDR3 length: 14; clone size: .; D gene: .; CDR3 DNA: TGCGCCAGCAGCCAGACAGGTTCCGCCTACGAGCAGTACTTC; CDR3 protein: CASSQTGSAYEQYF
J gene: TRBJ2-1; V gene: TRBV18; CDR3 length: 15; clone size: few; D gene: .; CDR3 DNA: TGTGCCAGCTCAGAACTAGTGAGCTCCTACAATGAGCAGTTCTTC; CDR3 protein: CASSELVSSYNEQFF
J gene: TRBJ2-5; V gene: TRBV12-3/TRBV12-4; CDR3 length: 14; clone size: many; D gene: .; CDR3 DNA: TGTGCCAGCAGTTTAAATTTGGGTAGGGAGACCCAGTACTTC; CDR3 protein: CASSLNLGRETQYF
J gene: TRBJ1-4; V gene: TRBV20-1; CDR3 length: 15; clone size: .; D gene: .; CDR3 DNA: TGCAGTGCTAGACCCGGGGAGGTTAGAGCTGAAAAACTGTTTTTT; CDR3 protein: CSARPGEVRAEKLFF
J gene: TRBJ1-2; V gene: TRBV7-9; CDR3 length: 14; clone size: .; D gene: .; CDR3 DNA: TGTGCCAGCAGCTTAGAGGCCCGGGTTGGCGGCTACACCTTC; CDR3 protein: CASSLEARVGGYTF
J gene: TRBJ2-1; V gene: TRBV18; CDR3 length: 13; clone size: .; D gene: .; CDR3 DNA: TGTGCCAGCTGCCGGGAAACCTACAATGAGCAGTTCTTC; CDR3 protein: CASCRETYNEQFF
J gene: TRBJ1-1; V gene: TRBV12-3/TRBV12-4; CDR3 length: 15; clone size: .; D gene: .; CDR3 DNA: TGTGCCAGCAGTTTAGGAGCCCCCAGAGAAACTGAAGCTTTCTTT; CDR3 protein: CASSLGAPRETEAFF
J gene: TRBJ2-7; V gene: TRBV5-1; CDR3 length: 13; clone size: many; D gene: .; CDR3 DNA: TGCGCCAGCAGTCCCGAGAACGACTACGAGCAGTACTTC; CDR3 protein: CASSPENDYEQYF
J gene: TRBJ1-5; V gene: TRBV12-3/TRBV12-4; CDR3 length: 14; clone size: many; D gene: .; CDR3 DNA: TGTGCCAGCAGTTTAACGGGAAGAAATCAGCCCCAGCATTTT; CDR3 protein: CASSLTGRNQPQHF
J gene: TRBJ2-7; V gene: TRBV5-1; CDR3 length: 15; clone size: many; D gene: TRBD2; CDR3 DNA: TGCGCCAGCAGCGTAGCGGGAGGCCCCTCCTACGAGCAGTACTTC; CDR3 protein: CASSVAGGPSYEQYF
J gene: TRBJ2-1; V gene: TRBV29-1; CDR3 length: 11; clone size: .; D gene: .; CDR3 DNA: TGCAGCGTTGAAGGTCCAACTGAGCAGTTCTTC; CDR3 protein: CSVEGPTEQFF
J gene: TRBJ1-6; V gene: TRBV12-3/TRBV12-4; CDR3 length: 14; clone size: .; D gene: .; CDR3 DNA: TGTGCCAGCAGCTGGGACCGCTATAATTCACCCCTCCACTTT; CDR3 protein: CASSWDRYNSPLHF
J gene: TRBJ2-1; V gene: TRBV5-4; CDR3 length: 16; clone size: few; D gene: TRBD2; CDR3 DNA: TGTGCCAGCAGCTGGGGTACTAGCGGGATTTACAATGAGCAGTTCTTC; CDR3 protein: CASSWGTSGIYNEQFF
J gene: TRBJ1-4; V gene: TRBV7-2; CDR3 length: 17; clone size: few; D gene: TRBD1; CDR3 DNA: TGTGCCAGCAGCCTGACGCCCTCGACAGGGGGTAATGAAAAACTGTTTTTT; CDR3 protein: CASSLTPSTGGNEKLFF
J gene: TRBJ2-2; V gene: TRBV6-2/TRBV6-3; CDR3 length: 14; clone size: few; D gene: TRBD1; CDR3 DNA: TGTGCCAGCAACAACAGGGGTTTCACCGGGGAGCTGTTTTTT; CDR3 protein: CASNNRGFTGELFF
J gene: TRBJ2-1; V gene: TRBV2; CDR3 length: 12; clone size: many; D gene: .; CDR3 DNA: TGTGCCAGCAGTGGAGGACTGAATGAGCAGTTCTTC; CDR3 protein: CASSGGLNEQFF
J gene: TRBJ1-5; V gene: TRBV3-1; CDR3 length: 12; clone size: few; D gene: .; CDR3 DNA: TGTGCCAGCAGTTACAGTAGCCAGCCCCAGCATTTT; CDR3 protein: CASSYSSQPQHF
J gene: TRBJ1-1; V gene: TRBV20-1; CDR3 length: 13; clone size: .; D gene: .; CDR3 DNA: TGCAGTGCGTACTCCACCATCATCAAACAGGCTTTCTTT; CDR3 protein: CSAYSTIIKQAFF
J gene: TRBJ2-2; V gene: TRBV3-1; CDR3 length: 15; clone size: .; D gene: TRBD2; CDR3 DNA: TGTGCCAGCAGCCAATCTAGCGGAGCCACCGGGGAGCTGTTTTTT; CDR3 protein: CASSQSSGATGELFF
J gene: TRBJ2-1; V gene: TRBV20-1; CDR3 length: 15; clone size: .; D gene: TRBD2; CDR3 DNA: TGCAGTGCTAGAGATCTCGGGACTAGCGGTAATGAGCAGTTCTTC; CDR3 protein: CSARDLGTSGNEQFF
J gene: TRBJ2-1; V gene: TRBV27; CDR3 length: 15; clone size: many; D gene: TRBD2; CDR3 DNA: TGTGCCAGCAGTCTAGCGGGAGGCGGTTTGGGTGAGCAGTTCTTC; CDR3 protein: CASSLAGGGLGEQFF
J gene: TRBJ2-3; V gene: TRBV10-3; CDR3 length: 15; clone size: .; D gene: .; CDR3 DNA: TGTGCCATCAGTGAGGGAGCGGCAAGCACAGATACGCAGTATTTT; CDR3 protein: CAISEGAASTDTQYF
J gene: TRBJ2-7; V gene: TRBV29-1; CDR3 length: 12; clone size: many; D gene: TRBD1; CDR3 DNA: TGCAGCGGATCTGACAGGGGAGGCGAGCAGTACTTC; CDR3 protein: CSGSDRGGEQYF
J gene: TRBJ2-1; V gene: TRBV3-1; CDR3 length: 15; clone size: .; D gene: TRBD2; CDR3 DNA: TGTGCCAGCAGCCAGACGGGGGCGGGAGGAAATGAGCAGTTCTTC; CDR3 protein: CASSQTGAGGNEQFF
J gene: TRBJ2-5; V gene: TRBV11-2; CDR3 length: 19; clone size: few; D gene: .; CDR3 DNA: TGTGCCAGCAGCCACCAGGGTAAATTCGCCAGGGCCCTCCAAGAGACCCAGTACTTC; CDR3 protein: CASSHQGKFARALQETQYF
J gene: TRBJ2-5; V gene: TRBV12-3/TRBV12-4; CDR3 length: 14; clone size: many; D gene: .; CDR3 DNA: TGTGCCAGCAGTGTACCGGGACTCCAAGAGACCCAGTACTTC; CDR3 protein: CASSVPGLQETQYF
J gene: TRBJ2-2; V gene: TRBV9; CDR3 length: 15; clone size: .; D gene: TRBD2; CDR3 DNA: TGTGCCAGCAGCGTCTCCGGGACTACCACACGGGAGCTGTTTTTT; CDR3 protein: CASSVSGTTTRELFF
J gene: TRBJ2-1; V gene: TRBV14; CDR3 length: 15; clone size: .; D gene: .; CDR3 DNA: TGTGCCAGCAGCCAGTCCGGGACGACCTACAATGAGCAGTTCTTC; CDR3 protein: CASSQSGTTYNEQFF
J gene: TRBJ2-7; V gene: TRBV12-5; CDR3 length: 17; clone size: many; D gene: .; CDR3 DNA: TGTGCTAGTGGTTTGTATTCCGAGGGGGAGGTGGGCTACGAGCAGTACTTC; CDR3 protein: CASGLYSEGEVGYEQYF
J gene: TRBJ2-7; V gene: TRBV20-1; CDR3 length: 13; clone size: .; D gene: .; CDR3 DNA: TGCAGTGCTAGTGACCAGGATTCCTACGAGCAGTACTTC; CDR3 protein: CSASDQDSYEQYF
J gene: TRBJ1-3; V gene: TRBV19; CDR3 length: 12; clone size: many; D gene: .; CDR3 DNA: TGTGCCAGTAGTCTCAGGACGTCAACGCTATATTTT; CDR3 protein: CASSLRTSTLYF
J gene: TRBJ2-4; V gene: TRBV20-1; CDR3 length: 13; clone size: many; D gene: .; CDR3 DNA: TGCAGTGCTAGTCTGGGAGGCAAAAACATTCAGTACTTC; CDR3 protein: CSASLGGKNIQYF
J gene: TRBJ2-4; V gene: TRBV3-1; CDR3 length: 17; clone size: .; D gene: .; CDR3 DNA: TGTGCCAGCAGCCAAGATGGACAACGAGTAGCCAAAAACATTCAGTACTTC; CDR3 protein: CASSQDGQRVAKNIQYF
J gene: TRBJ2-1; V gene: TRBV6-1; CDR3 length: 16; clone size: .; D gene: .; CDR3 DNA: TGTGCCAGCTCACAGGAAGGGGGACTGTTTAAAAGTGAGCAGTTCTTC; CDR3 protein: CASSQEGGLFKSEQFF
J gene: TRBJ2-3; V gene: TRBV27; CDR3 length: 18; clone size: .; D gene: TRBD2; CDR3 DNA: TGTGCCAGCAGTTCCTTCGTGGCGGGAGGGCCGGGGGCGGATACGCAGTATTTT; CDR3 protein: CASSSFVAGGPGADTQYF
J gene: TRBJ2-5; V gene: TRBV10-1; CDR3 length: 14; clone size: many; D gene: .; CDR3 DNA: TGCGCCAGCAGTGAGTCTGGGACGGAGGAGACCCAGTACTTC; CDR3 protein: CASSESGTEETQYF
J gene: TRBJ2-6; V gene: TRBV25-1; CDR3 length: 16; clone size: .; D gene: .; CDR3 DNA: TGTGCCAGCAGTGAGTATACACCCTCTGGGGCCAACGTCCTGACTTTC; CDR3 protein: CASSEYTPSGANVLTF